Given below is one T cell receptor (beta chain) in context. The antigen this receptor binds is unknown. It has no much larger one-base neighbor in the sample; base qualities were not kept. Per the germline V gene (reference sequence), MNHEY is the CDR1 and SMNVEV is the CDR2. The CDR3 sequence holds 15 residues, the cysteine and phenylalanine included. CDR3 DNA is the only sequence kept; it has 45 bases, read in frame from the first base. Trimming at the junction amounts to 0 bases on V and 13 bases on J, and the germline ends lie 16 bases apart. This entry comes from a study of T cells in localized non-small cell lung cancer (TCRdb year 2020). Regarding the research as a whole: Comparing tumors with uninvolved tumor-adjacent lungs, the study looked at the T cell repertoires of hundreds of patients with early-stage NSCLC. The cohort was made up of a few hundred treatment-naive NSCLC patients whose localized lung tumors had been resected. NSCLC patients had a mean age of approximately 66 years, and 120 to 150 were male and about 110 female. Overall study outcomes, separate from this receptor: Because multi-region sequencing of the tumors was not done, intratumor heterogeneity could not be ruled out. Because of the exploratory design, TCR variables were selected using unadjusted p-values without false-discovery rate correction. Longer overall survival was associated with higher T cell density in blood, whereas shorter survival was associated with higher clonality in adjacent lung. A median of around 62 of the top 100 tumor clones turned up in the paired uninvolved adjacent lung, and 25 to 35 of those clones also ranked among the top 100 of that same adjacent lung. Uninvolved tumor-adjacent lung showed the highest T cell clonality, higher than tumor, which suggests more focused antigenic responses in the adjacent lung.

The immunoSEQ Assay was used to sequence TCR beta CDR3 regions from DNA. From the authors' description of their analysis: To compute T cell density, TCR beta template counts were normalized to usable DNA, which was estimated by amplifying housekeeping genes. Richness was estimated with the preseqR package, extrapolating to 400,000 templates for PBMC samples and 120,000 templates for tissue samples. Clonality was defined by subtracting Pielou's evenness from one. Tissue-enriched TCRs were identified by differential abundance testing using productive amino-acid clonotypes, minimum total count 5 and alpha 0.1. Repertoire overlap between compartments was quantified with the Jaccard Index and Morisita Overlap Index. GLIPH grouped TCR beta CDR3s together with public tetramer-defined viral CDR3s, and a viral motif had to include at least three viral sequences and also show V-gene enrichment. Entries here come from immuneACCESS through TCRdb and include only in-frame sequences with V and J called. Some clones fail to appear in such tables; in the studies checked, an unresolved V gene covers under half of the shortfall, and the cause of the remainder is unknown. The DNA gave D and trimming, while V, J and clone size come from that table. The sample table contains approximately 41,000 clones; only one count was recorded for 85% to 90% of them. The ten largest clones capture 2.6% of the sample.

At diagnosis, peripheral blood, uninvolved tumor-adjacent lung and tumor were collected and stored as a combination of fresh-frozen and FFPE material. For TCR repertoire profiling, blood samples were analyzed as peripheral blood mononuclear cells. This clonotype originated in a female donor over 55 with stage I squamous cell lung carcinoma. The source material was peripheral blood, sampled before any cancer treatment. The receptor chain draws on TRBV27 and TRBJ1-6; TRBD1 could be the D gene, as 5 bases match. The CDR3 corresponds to CASSLSQGTGTPLHF. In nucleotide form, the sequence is TGTGCCAGCAGTTTATCGCAGGGTACAGGCACTCCCCTCCACTTT.